These 5 T cell receptor beta chains came from one sample sequenced in a study of blood T cell repertoires in COVID-19. TCRdb's copy holds only in-frame clones and misses some; the assay was immunoSEQ multiplex PCR. The sample lists fewer than 350,000 clones, about 86% seen once, with roughly 4% in the top ten. Input material: PBMCs or T cells enriched from blood (not recorded which). The origin of the receptors is a woman aged 40-49 years with acute COVID-19.

CDR3 loop: CASSLAPGGLDTQYF. The DNA for the CDR3 is TGTGCCAGCAGCTTGGCCCCAGGGGGTCTGGATACGCAGTATTTT. The V and J genes are TRBV5-4 and TRBJ2-3; 7 positions agree with TRBD1. Germline lookup yields CDR1 SGHNT and CDR2 YYREEE (reference sequence). The CDR3 is made up of 15 amino acids. With 0 bases clipped from V and 6 bases from J, the junction kept 7 bases outside the gene matches.

This clone was seen a few times. The chain couples TRBV29-1 to TRBJ1-1; tentatively, D is TRBD1 (6 bases). Germline-derived CDR1 and CDR2 are SQVTM and ANQGSEA. The CDR3 sequence is 13 residues long. V dropped 3 bases and J dropped 6 bases, with 14 bases sitting between them. CDR3 region: CSVERGEGAEAFF. CDR3 bases: TGCAGCGTTGAGCGGGGGGAGGGGGCTGAAGCTTTCTTT.

The V and J genes are TRBV29-1 and TRBJ2-2, with 11 bases aligning to TRBD2. The CDR3 is 15 amino acids. The germline gives CDR1 SQVTM, CDR2 ANQGSEA. The ends lost 5 bases at V and 3 bases at J; junction bases unmatched: 5. CDR3 region: CSVRLAGRDTGELFF. CDR3 bases: TGCAGCGTTCGACTAGCGGGAAGAGACACCGGGGAGCTGTTTTTT.

The CDR3 sequence: CASSPQGGLSSYEQYF. The DNA for the CDR3 is TGCGCCAGCAGCCCGCAGGGAGGGTTAAGCTCCTACGAGCAGTACTTC. The chain recombines TRBV4-1 with TRBJ2-7; 7 bases line up with TRBD2. This CDR3 comprises 16 residues. Looked up from germline, CDR1 is MGHRA and CDR2 is YSYEKL. V shed 4 bases, J shed 0 bases, and the junction held 9 bases outside the gene matches.

The rearrangement uses TRBV28 and TRBJ1-5; no clear D gene. This CDR3 is built from 11 residues. Per germline, CDR1 MDHEN and CDR2 SYDVKM. V lost 9 bases and J lost 5, with 8 bases in between. The CDR3 sequence is CASKSDQPQHF. The CDR3 DNA reads as TGTGCCAGTAAGAGTGATCAGCCCCAGCATTTT.